Below, 26 T cell receptor beta chains from the same sample are listed, as sequenced in a study of blood T cell repertoires in COVID-19. Profiled with immunoSEQ multiplex PCR; TCRdb holds only in-frame clones, not every one. The sample contains about 260,000 clones, about 85% of which appear only once. Sequencing used peripheral blood. The source of these receptors is a man in his sixties with acute or convalescent COVID-19.

This clone has only one observation. The chain uses TRBV6-5 and TRBJ1-1, with 7 bases lining up with TRBD1. The V segment lost 4 bases and the J segment 0 bases; nucleotides outside the gene matches: 2. Germline CDR1 reads MNHEY; CDR2 reads SVGAGI. The CDR3 totals 14 residues. CDR3 loop: CASSWDSLNTEAFF. The CDR3 DNA reads TGTGCCAGCAGTTGGGACAGCTTGAACACTGAAGCTTTCTTT.

The genes are TRBV11-2 and TRBJ2-3, with D tentatively TRBD2 (7 bases). The V and J ends lost 2 bases and 5 bases respectively, with 20 bases between them. Germline V gene data show CDR1 as SGHAT and CDR2 as FQNNGV. CDR3 length: 17 amino acids. As DNA, the CDR3 is TGTGCCAGCAGCTTAATTAGGGGGGGGGCCGGCAGAGATACGCAGTATTTT. This sequence encodes CASSLIRGGAGRDTQYF.

This clone was detected a few times. The chain links TRBV5-1 to TRBJ2-2, with D tentatively TRBD1 (5 bases). V lost 4 bases, J lost 4 bases, and 14 bases lay in between. Germline CDR1 is SGHRS and CDR2 is YFSETQ. The CDR3 sequence is 15 residues long. As DNA, the CDR3 is TGCGCCAGCAGCCCTACGACAGCGCCCACCGGGGAGCTGTTTTTT. This encodes CASSPTTAPTGELFF. Complete variable domain (other parts from reference TRBV5-1 and TRBJ2-2): KAGVTQTPRYLIKTRGQQVTLSCSPISGHRSVSWYQQTPGQGLQFLFEYFSETQRNKGNFPGRFSGRQFSNSRSEMNVSTLELGDSALYLCASSPTTAPTGELFFGEGSRLTVL.

V gene TRBV15 combines with J gene TRBJ2-7; tentatively, D is TRBD2 (7 bases). Germline V gives CDR1 LNHNV, CDR2 YYDKDF (reference sequence). V was shortened by 0 bases and J by 4 bases, with 13 bases between the two germline ends. The CDR3 covers 15 residues. The CDR3 sequence: CATSREIRGAYEQYF. The CDR3 nucleotides read TGTGCCACCAGCAGAGAAATCCGGGGGGCGTACGAGCAGTACTTC.

The CDR3 bases are TGTGCCAGCAGCTCTCCCCAAACTAGTAAAGAGGACAATGAGCAGTTCTTC. It translates to CASSSPQTSKEDNEQFF. This chain links TRBV7-3 with TRBJ2-1; TRBD2 is a possible D gene (5 bases). Trimming removed 4 bases at V and 5 bases at J, with 21 bases between. Germline CDR1 reads SGHTA; CDR2 reads FQGTGA. CDR3 length: 17 amino acids.

The chain links TRBV30 to TRBJ2-1; TRBD2 matches at 10 bases. With V trimmed by 7 bases and J by 5 bases, 8 bases remained unmatched. This CDR3 is built from 14 residues. Germline V gene lookup returns CDR1 GTSNPN and CDR2 SVGIG (reference sequence). In DNA form, the CDR3 reads TGTGCCTTCGCGACTAGCGGGCCGAACAATGAGCAGTTCTTC. Translation gives CAFATSGPNNEQFF. Combining the CDR3 with reference TRBV30 and TRBJ2-1 gives the whole variable domain SQTIHQWPATLVQPVGSPLSLECTVEGTSNPNLYWYRQAAGRGLQLLFYSVGIGQISSEVPQNLSASRPQDRQFILSSKKLLLSDSGFYLCAFATSGPNNEQFFGPGTRLTVL.

This chain connects TRBV18 to TRBJ1-5, with 10 bases fitting TRBD1. The CDR3 consists of 14 residues. V shed 5 bases and J 5 bases; nucleotides not matched to a gene: 3. From germline, CDR1 is KGHSH and CDR2 LQKENI. The DNA of the CDR3 is TGTGCCAGCTCAGAGACAGGGGGCGATCAGCCCCAGCATTTT. This gives the protein CASSETGGDQPQHF.

This rearrangement joins TRBV25-1 to TRBJ1-2; 8 bases agree with TRBD1. The CDR3 is 14 amino acids. J gave up 4 bases and V 6 bases, and 7 bases lay outside the gene matches. Germline CDR1 MGHDK, CDR2 SYGVNS. CDR3 coding DNA: TGTGCCAGCAGAGACACAGGGGGAAGCTATGGCTACACCTTC. The encoded protein is CASRDTGGSYGYTF.

This rearrangement joins TRBV10-1 to TRBJ1-1; the match to TRBD1 covers 8 bases. Trimming cost V 8 bases and J 11 bases; bases outside gene matches: 7. CDR3 length: 11 residues. Germline V gene sequence: CDR1 WNHNN, CDR2 SYGVQD (reference sequence). CDR3 region: CASGDRRGAFF. The CDR3 DNA is TGCGCCAGCGGGGACAGGCGAGGGGCTTTCTTT.

The chain joins TRBV30 to TRBJ1-1; D perhaps matches TRBD1 (6 bases). The CDR3 length is 14 residues. V lost 3 bases and J 4 bases, leaving 15 bases between the germline ends. Per germline, CDR1 GTSNPN and CDR2 SVGIG (reference sequence). The CDR3 DNA is TGTGCCTGGAGACGAAGACAGGATCGCACTGAAGCTTTCTTT. The encoded protein is CAWRRRQDRTEAFF.

Note on this clone: Relative to the germline gene, one junction end is altered; a read error may explain this. The chain combines TRBV5-1 with TRBJ1-6; 11 bases map to TRBD1. The CDR3 spans 15 residues. Germline V CDR1 and CDR2: SGHRS, YFSETQ. The CDR3 loop reads CASRLGQGGVSPLHF. The CDR3 bases are TGCGCCAGCAGGTTGGGACAGGGGGGAGTTTCACCCCTCCACTTT.

The CDR3 here is CASSLRPGDGYTF. The CDR3 nucleotides read TGTGCCAGCAGTTTAAGGCCAGGGGATGGCTACACCTTC. The chain joins TRBV27 to TRBJ1-2; D might be TRBD1 (6 bases). Trimming took off 2 bases at V and 6 bases at J, with 10 bases between the two ends. Germline values: CDR1 MNHEY, CDR2 SMNVEV (reference sequence). This CDR3 comprises 13 residues.

V usage is TRBV6-2 or TRBV6-3 and J usage is TRBJ2-5; TRBD1 aligns across 9 bases. Trimming cost V 4 bases and J 4 bases; bases outside gene matches: 10. Germline V gives CDR1 MNHEY, CDR2 SVGEGT. The CDR3 sequence is 16 residues long. The CDR3 DNA sequence: TGTGCCAGCAGTTCCACCTCACAGGGGGCGCGAGAGACCCAGTACTTC. Residues: CASSSTSQGARETQYF.

Note on this clone: The junction departs from the called germline gene at one end, perhaps through a read error. The chain uses TRBV20-1 and TRBJ1-4, with a possible D match to TRBD1 (6 bases). The germline V gene has CDR1 DFQATT and CDR2 SNEGSKA (reference sequence). The CDR3 contains 11 residues. CDR3: CSASQDSSGPF. The CDR3 region has the DNA TGCAGTGCTAGTCAGGACAGTTCGGGGCCTTTT.

Note on this clone: Mismatch with germline at one junction end may stem from a read error. The J gene is TRBJ2-1, the V gene TRBV5-8; D may be TRBD1 (6 bases). The CDR3 sequence is 16 residues long. CDR1 and CDR2 (germline): SGHTS, YDEGEE. CDR3 amino acids: CASRLVGAGSYNEQFF. In DNA, the CDR3 is TGTGCCAGCAGGTTGGTGGGGGCAGGGTCCTACAATGAGCAGTTCTTC.

The chain joins TRBV29-1 to TRBJ2-1, with 12 positions matching TRBD2. Per the germline V gene, CDR1 is SQVTM and CDR2 is ANQGSEA. The CDR3 has 14 amino acids. Trimming cost V 5 bases and J 9 bases; bases outside gene matches: 8. The chain's CDR3 is CSVLTSGRFGEQFF. The CDR3 region has the DNA TGCAGCGTTCTCACTAGCGGGAGGTTTGGTGAGCAGTTCTTC.

The chain joins TRBV19 to TRBJ2-7, with TRBD1 identical over 9 bases. Germline V CDR1 and CDR2: LNHDA, SQIVND (reference sequence). V shed 3 bases, J shed 2 bases, and the junction held 5 bases outside the gene matches. This CDR3 contains 15 residues. The CDR3 loop is CASSIGGQGAYEQYF. The DNA of the CDR3 is TGTGCCAGTAGTATCGGGGGACAGGGAGCCTACGAGCAGTACTTC.

This clone was counted once. The CDR3 DNA follows: TGTGCCAGCAGTGGATTAGGAGGGCTAGCGGGAGAGGGGGAGCAGTTCTTC. Amino acids: CASSGLGGLAGEGEQFF. The chain employs TRBV2 and TRBJ2-1, with TRBD2 identical over 10 bases. Germline loops: CDR1 SNHLY, CDR2 FYNNEI. Losses at the gene ends were 4 bases for V and 10 bases for J; bases not matched to a gene: 16. This CDR3 contains 17 residues.

The J gene is TRBJ2-7, the V gene TRBV10-3, with D possibly TRBD2 on 5 matching bases. The CDR3 has 16 residues. The germline gives CDR1 ENHRY, CDR2 SYGVKD. The V end was cut by 3 bases, the J end by 3 bases, with 18 bases between. CDR3 bases: TGTGCCATCAGTGAAGGAAGCGGAGCAATCCTCTACGAGCAGTACTTC. Translated: CAISEGSGAILYEQYF.

The rearrangement links TRBV5-1 to TRBJ2-5, with TRBD2 matching 9 bases. Germline CDR1 and CDR2: SGHRS and YFSETQ. J lost 5 bases, V lost 2 bases, and 7 bases had no gene match. This CDR3 is 15 amino acids long. The CDR3 reads CASSFTGLARETQYF. The DNA for the CDR3 is TGCGCCAGCAGCTTTACTGGACTAGCGCGGGAGACCCAGTACTTC.

The chain combines TRBV10-3 with TRBJ2-7; 7 bases agree with TRBD1. This CDR3 has 13 residues. CDR1 is ENHRY and CDR2 is SYGVKD in the germline V gene. V lost 5 bases, J lost 1 base, and 2 bases stayed unmatched. The CDR3 DNA follows: TGTGCCATCAGTATGACAGGGTCCTACGAGCAGTACTTC. Its translation is CAISMTGSYEQYF.

V gene TRBV6-5 combines with J gene TRBJ1-6, with TRBD1 matching over 10 bases. This CDR3 has 15 residues. CDR1 is MNHEY and CDR2 is SVGAGI in the germline V gene. J lost 6 bases, V lost 7 bases, and 6 bases had no gene match. The CDR3 here is CASTPGQGFNSPLHF. Here the CDR3 DNA reads TGTGCCAGCACCCCGGGACAGGGGTTTAATTCACCCCTCCACTTT.

The chain combines TRBV2 with TRBJ2-1, with TRBD1 as a possible D gene (5 bases). CDR3 length equals 14 residues. V dropped 6 bases and J dropped 9 bases, with 18 bases sitting between them. Germline CDR1 SNHLY, CDR2 FYNNEI. CDR3 region: CASSRVGDVGEQFF. Written as DNA, the CDR3 is TGTGCCAGCAGCAGGGTGGGCGACGTAGGTGAGCAGTTCTTC.

This clone has more than one count but fewer than ten. The gene calls are TRBV18 and TRBJ2-7; tentative D call: TRBD1 (6 bases). V was shortened by 3 bases and J by 6 bases, with 12 bases between the two germline ends. Looked up from germline, CDR1 is KGHSH and CDR2 is LQKENI. This CDR3 comprises 13 residues. CDR3 amino acids: CASSPLQGTEQYF. The CDR3 nucleotides are TGTGCCAGCTCACCCCTACAGGGTACCGAGCAGTACTTC.

CDR3 protein: CASSEFVGGPGDTQYF. The CDR3 DNA is TGTGCCAGCAGTGAATTTGTGGGAGGGCCAGGGGATACGCAGTATTTT. The chain links TRBV6-1 to TRBJ2-3, with 7 bases matching TRBD2. From germline, CDR1 is MNHNS and CDR2 SASEGT. J gave up 6 bases and V 2 bases, and 11 bases lay outside the gene matches. The CDR3 contains 16 residues.

This clone was seen more than once but under ten times. This chain connects TRBV3-1 (or the pseudogene TRBV3-2) to TRBJ2-7; D not resolved. This CDR3 is built from 13 residues. Germline V gene sequence: CDR1 LGHDT, CDR2 YNNKEL (reference sequence). Trimming cost V 0 bases and J 3 bases, with 6 bases left between them. The CDR3 DNA sequence: TGTGCCAGCAGCCAAGAGGGCAGCTACGAGCAGTACTTC. Translating gives CASSQEGSYEQYF.